This T cell receptor (beta chain) was profiled in a study of cytomegalovirus exposure and HLA in healthy donors. Whole-study findings and limits: Earlier findings revealed that most TCR beta V segments proved productive either about 87% or about 30% of the time.

There are 11 residues in the CDR3. Trimming stripped 6 bases from V and 2 bases from J, with 8 bases between. Germline V gene data show CDR1 as SQVTM and CDR2 as ANQGSEA. PCR amplification relied on 60 Vbeta primers (plus 13 Jbeta primers). Assay used: immunoSEQ multiplex PCR; TCRdb lists only in-frame clones, some missing. The sample shows some 99,000 clones, about 80% of them seen only once. Worth noting for this clone: The antigen is not known.

This TCR was recovered from a woman between 50 and 59 years old in good health and CMV-seropositive. The sequencing sample was made of PBMCs. The genes are TRBV29-1 and TRBJ2-7, with a weak D call TRBD1 (6 bases). CDR3 nucleotide sequence: TGCAGCGTGGCAGGGGCCTACGAGCAGTACTTC. Residues: CSVAGAYEQYF.